Below, 8 T cell receptor beta chains from the same sample are listed, as sequenced in a study of identical twins. Via MiXCR, TCRdb re-called the 5' RACE reads, giving one row per CDR3 protein. The repertoire holds just over 450,000 distinct CDR3 sequences, 14% seen once, with 0.5% to 0.65% in the top ten. This sample also belongs to another study, concerning yellow fever vaccine responses in identical twins.

The sequenced material came from CD4+ T cells sorted from blood. The receptors originated from a woman in her late teens or twenties in good health.

The rearrangement links TRBV2 to TRBJ2-7; the match to TRBD1 covers 9 bases. CDR3 size: 13 residues. V dropped 6 bases and J dropped 7; count of bases not matched to a gene: 7. From germline, CDR1 is SNHLY and CDR2 FYNNEI. The CDR3 DNA is TGTGCCAGCAGCCTAACAGGGGGCGGAGAGCAGTACTTC. Its translation: CASSLTGGGEQYF.

This clonotype was observed a few times. The rearrangement uses TRBV12-3 or TRBV12-4 and TRBJ2-1, with D perhaps matching TRBD1 (6 bases). The CDR3 is 14 residues long. Trimming shortened V by 6 bases and J by 6 bases, and 15 bases separated the two germline ends. The CDR3 DNA is TGTGCCAGCAGACCCGGACAGAACCTCAATGAGCAGTTCTTC. Encoded protein: CASRPGQNLNEQFF.

This rearrangement joins TRBV27 to TRBJ2-7, with 7 nucleotides matching TRBD1. There are 16 residues in the CDR3. Germline V gene data show CDR1 as MNHEY and CDR2 as SMNVEV (reference sequence). The ends lost 5 bases at V and 3 bases at J; junction bases unmatched: 13. In DNA form, the CDR3 reads TGTGCCAGCAGTCCCTCCCTACCGGGACAGTACTACGAGCAGTACTTC. Protein sequence: CASSPSLPGQYYEQYF.

This chain connects TRBV29-1 to TRBJ1-2; TRBD1 agrees at 9 bases. CDR3 length: 15 residues. Trimming removed 2 bases from V and 7 bases from J; junction bases left unmatched: 11. Germline CDR1 reads SQVTM; CDR2 reads ANQGSEA. CDR3: CSVEPGTGPFGGYTF. CDR3 DNA sequence: TGCAGCGTTGAACCAGGGACAGGGCCATTTGGTGGCTACACCTTC.

This clonotype was counted between two and nine times. V gene TRBV24-1 combines with J gene TRBJ2-1, with 9 bases that match TRBD2. V lost 4 bases to trimming and J lost 13 bases; unmatched junction nucleotides: 7. The CDR3 extends over 13 amino acids. Germline loops: CDR1 KGHDR, CDR2 SFDVKD. The CDR3 DNA follows: TGTGCCACCAGTGAACCTCAGCGGGAGGACCAGTTCTTC. Protein sequence: CATSEPQREDQFF.

This clonotype was seen many times. The chain uses TRBV6-2 or TRBV6-3 and TRBJ2-4; the D gene is possibly TRBD2 (6 bases). The germline CDR1 and CDR2 sequences are MNHEY and SVGEGT. The CDR3 length is 17 residues. V lost 2 bases and J lost 0, with 14 bases in between. The CDR3 DNA reads as TGTGCCAGCAGTTACGAAACTAGCTTGGGAGCCAAAAACATTCAGTACTTC. This encodes CASSYETSLGAKNIQYF.

V gene TRBV3-1 combines with J gene TRBJ2-3; no clear D gene. The CDR3 is 11 amino acids. V gave up 3 bases and J gave up 5 bases, with 3 bases separating them. Looked up from germline, CDR1 is LGHDT and CDR2 is YNNKEL (reference sequence). The CDR3 DNA reads as TGTGCCAGCAGCCACTTAGATACGCAGTATTTT. Encoded protein: CASSHLDTQYF.

J is TRBJ2-7 and V is TRBV10-3, with D perhaps matching TRBD1 or TRBD2 (6 bases each). The CDR3 covers 14 residues. Germline V gene data show CDR1 as ENHRY and CDR2 as SYGVKD. Between the trimmed V and J ends, which lost 3 bases and 5 bases, there was a span of 14 bases. The CDR3 DNA is TGTGCCATCAGTGACCCCCCGAGGGGGGACGAGCAGTACTTC. Protein: CAISDPPRGDEQYF.